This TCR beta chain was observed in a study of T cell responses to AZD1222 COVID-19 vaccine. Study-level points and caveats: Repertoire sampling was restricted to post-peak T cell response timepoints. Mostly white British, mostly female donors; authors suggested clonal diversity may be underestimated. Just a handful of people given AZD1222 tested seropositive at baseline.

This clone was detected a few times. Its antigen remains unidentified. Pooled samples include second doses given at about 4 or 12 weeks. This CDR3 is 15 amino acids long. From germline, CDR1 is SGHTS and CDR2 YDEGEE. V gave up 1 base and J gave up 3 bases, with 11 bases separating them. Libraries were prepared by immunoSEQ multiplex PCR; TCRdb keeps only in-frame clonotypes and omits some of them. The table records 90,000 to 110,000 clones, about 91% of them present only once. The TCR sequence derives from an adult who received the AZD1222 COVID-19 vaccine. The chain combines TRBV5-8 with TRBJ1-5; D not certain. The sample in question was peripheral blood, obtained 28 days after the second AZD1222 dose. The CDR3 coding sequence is TGTGCCAGCAGCTTGCGTCAGGTGCTCAATCAGCCCCAGCATTTT. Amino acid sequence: CASSLRQVLNQPQHF. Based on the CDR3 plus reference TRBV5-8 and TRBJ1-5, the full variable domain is EAGVTQSPTHLIKTRGQQATLRCSPISGHTSVYWYQQALGLGLQFLLWYDEGEERNRGNFPPRFSGRQFPNYSSELNVNALELEDSALYLCASSLRQVLNQPQHFGDGTRLSIL.